Listed here are 24 T cell receptor beta chains from one sample, sequenced in a study of blood T cell repertoires in COVID-19. Clones were read by immunoSEQ multiplex PCR, and TCRdb kept only the in-frame ones, dropping some. Of about 150,000 clones detected, about 85% appear once; the ten largest clones hold 2% to 3%. Specimen: peripheral blood. The receptor source for this set is a woman between 65 and 79 years old with acute or convalescent COVID-19.

The chain combines TRBV6-5 with TRBJ1-1; perhaps TRBD1 as D (6 bases). CDR3 length: 14 residues. Germline V CDR1 and CDR2: MNHEY, SVGAGI. With 4 bases removed from V and 0 bases from J, the gap between germline ends came to 9 bases. CDR3 sequence reads: CASSLAGVNTEAFF. The DNA of the CDR3 is TGTGCCAGCAGTTTGGCAGGGGTGAACACTGAAGCTTTCTTT.

This chain links TRBV4-1 with TRBJ2-5; 9 bases align to TRBD1. CDR1 and CDR2 (germline): MGHRA, YSYEKL. V was pared by 2 bases and J by 6 bases, with 7 bases of the junction left unmatched. The CDR3 is 15 amino acids. The CDR3 bases are TGCGCCAGCAGCCAACCAGGACAGGGGTTAAAGACCCAGTACTTC. Its protein product is CASSQPGQGLKTQYF.

The rearrangement links TRBV5-1 to TRBJ2-6; D is ambiguous. Deletions cut 3 bases from V and 1 base from J, with 11 bases between. The CDR3 is 16 residues long. CDR1 SGHRS and CDR2 YFSETQ come from the germline V gene. CDR3 DNA: TGCGCCAGCAGCTCTCAGGTCATATCTGGGGCCAACGTCCTGACTTTC. This codes for CASSSQVISGANVLTF. Supplemented by reference TRBV5-1 and TRBJ2-6, the full variable domain reads KAGVTQTPRYLIKTRGQQVTLSCSPISGHRSVSWYQQTPGQGLQFLFEYFSETQRNKGNFPGRFSGRQFSNSRSEMNVSTLELGDSALYLCASSSQVISGANVLTFGAGSRLTVL.

V is TRBV6-5 and J is TRBJ1-2, with a possible D match to TRBD1 (5 bases). The germline V and J ends were trimmed by 7 bases and 4 bases, with 13 bases remaining between them. Germline CDR1 and CDR2: MNHEY and SVGAGI. The CDR3 totals 13 residues. The CDR3 loop reads CASKYGGSYGYTF. The CDR3 bases are TGTGCCAGCAAATACGGGGGGTCCTATGGCTACACCTTC.

The J gene is TRBJ1-2, the V gene TRBV2; D perhaps matches TRBD1 (5 bases). V was trimmed by 6 bases and J by 10 bases, leaving 18 bases between them. From germline, CDR1 is SNHLY and CDR2 FYNNEI. This CDR3 has 13 residues. CDR3: CASRREGPLPYTF. The CDR3, as DNA: TGTGCCAGCAGGAGGGAGGGGCCTCTGCCCTACACCTTC.

The J gene is TRBJ1-3, the V gene TRBV3-1 (or the pseudogene TRBV3-2); perhaps TRBD1 as D (5 bases). The CDR3 runs to 15 residues. Germline CDR1 is LGHDT and CDR2 is YNNKEL (reference sequence). Trimming took 4 bases from V and 0 from J, leaving 10 bases between them. CDR3 nucleotide sequence: TGTGCCAGCAGCCGCCGGGGGGGCTCTGGAAACACCATATATTTT. Protein sequence: CASSRRGGSGNTIYF.

The V and J genes are TRBV12-3 or TRBV12-4 and TRBJ2-7; 8 nucleotides agree with TRBD1. Trimming took 5 bases from V and 1 from J; bases not matched to a gene: 1. This CDR3 is 13 amino acids long. This chain's CDR3 is CASSRTGSYEQYF. CDR3 in DNA: TGTGCCAGCAGTCGGACAGGGTCCTACGAGCAGTACTTC.

The V and J genes are TRBV11-1 and TRBJ2-5, with 10 positions matching TRBD1. Per the germline V gene, CDR1 is SGHAT and CDR2 is FQDESV (reference sequence). There are 15 residues in the CDR3. V shed 3 bases, J shed 4 bases, and the junction held 5 bases outside the gene matches. CDR3 sequence (DNA): TGTGCCAGCAGCTTCCCGACAGGGGGCGTAGAGACCCAGTACTTC. Its protein is CASSFPTGGVETQYF.

This chain joins TRBV5-1 and TRBJ2-2, with D perhaps TRBD1 (6 bases). Trimming removed 2 bases from V and 5 bases from J, with 16 bases in between. This CDR3 spans 16 amino acids. Germline assignment: CDR1 SGHRS and CDR2 YFSETQ. Here the CDR3 DNA reads TGCGCCAGCAGCTTAGGCACAGGGATGGTGACCGGGGAGCTGTTTTTT. Translated, it gives CASSLGTGMVTGELFF.

V is TRBV30 and J is TRBJ1-2; the D is unclear. Looked up from germline, CDR1 is GTSNPN and CDR2 is SVGIG (reference sequence). Trimming left V 2 bases short and J 4 bases short, with 11 bases between. This CDR3 has 13 amino acids. CDR3 residues: CAWSMVGAYGYTF. The DNA of the CDR3 is TGTGCCTGGAGTATGGTTGGAGCCTATGGCTACACCTTC.

CDR3 in amino acids: CASSRTDSSNQPQHF. The CDR3 nucleotides are TGTGCCAGCAGCCGGACGGACAGCAGCAATCAGCCCCAGCATTTT. The chain recombines TRBV4-2 with TRBJ1-5, with D possibly matching TRBD1 (6 bases). Per germline, CDR1 LGHNA and CDR2 YNFKEQ. This CDR3 contains 15 residues. V was shortened by 4 bases and J by 1 base, with 11 bases between the two germline ends.

The V and J genes are TRBV11-1 and TRBJ2-7, with 8 bases fitting TRBD1. V shed 5 bases, J shed 5 bases, and the junction held 2 bases outside the gene matches. Germline lookup yields CDR1 SGHAT and CDR2 FQDESV (reference sequence). The length of the CDR3 is 12 residues. CDR3 nucleotide sequence: TGTGCCAGCAGCCCGGACAGGGACGAGCAGTACGTC. Amino acids: CASSPDRDEQYV.

This rearrangement joins TRBV19 to TRBJ1-1; 8 bases align to TRBD1. The V gene end was trimmed by 10 bases and the J gene end by 5 bases; junction bases not matched to a gene: 12. The CDR3 consists of 14 residues. Germline V CDR1 and CDR2: LNHDA, SQIVND (reference sequence). The CDR3 here is CATKDRARRTEAFF. The CDR3 coding sequence is TGTGCCACCAAGGACAGGGCACGGCGGACTGAAGCTTTCTTT.

This chain uses TRBV11-2 with TRBJ2-5, with a tentative D call TRBD2 (6 bases). Germline lookup yields CDR1 SGHAT and CDR2 FQNNGV. V was pared by 4 bases and J by 1 base, with 13 bases between. CDR3 length equals 15 residues. The CDR3 spells CASSYEGLPQETQYF. Written as DNA, the CDR3 is TGTGCCAGCAGCTACGAGGGACTGCCCCAAGAGACCCAGTACTTC.

V and J are TRBV28 and TRBJ2-7; 8 bases agree with TRBD2. The V gene's germline CDR1 is MDHEN and CDR2 SYDVKM. This CDR3 has 14 amino acids. After removal of 5 bases from V and 4 bases from J, the junction contained 7 bases not matched to a gene. In DNA form, the CDR3 reads TGTGCCAGCAGTCCCGGGACTAGGAAATACGAGCAGTACGTC. The encoded protein is CASSPGTRKYEQYV.

This clone was detected only a few times. The chain employs TRBV11-2 and TRBJ1-4; 9 bases map to TRBD1. This CDR3 region has 15 residues. The V segment lost 5 bases and the J segment 7 bases; nucleotides outside the gene matches: 8. Looked up from germline, CDR1 is SGHAT and CDR2 is FQNNGV. This chain's CDR3 is CASSPRTGVGEKLFF. CDR3 nucleotides: TGTGCCAGCAGCCCGCGGACAGGGGTGGGTGAAAAACTGTTTTTT.

This chain connects TRBV6-5 to TRBJ1-2, with TRBD1 as a possible D gene (5 bases). Germline V CDR1 and CDR2: MNHEY, SVGAGI. CDR3 length: 14 amino acids. V was shortened by 7 bases and J by 7 bases, with 19 bases between the two germline ends. CDR3 in DNA: TGTGCCAGCAAGTGGGGACCGGGGGACTCTGGCTACACCTTC. This sequence encodes CASKWGPGDSGYTF.

The CDR3 protein is CASSEDRLLAKNIQYF. CDR3 nucleotides: TGTGCCAGCAGTGAAGACAGGTTACTAGCCAAAAACATTCAGTACTTC. The V gene is TRBV2, the J gene TRBJ2-4; the D gene is possibly TRBD1 (5 bases). There are 16 residues in the CDR3. The germline gives CDR1 SNHLY, CDR2 FYNNEI. Trimming stripped 1 base from V and 0 bases from J, with 10 bases between.

V gene TRBV3-1 (or the pseudogene TRBV3-2) combines with J gene TRBJ2-5; D gene unclear. V was shortened by 0 bases and J by 4 bases, with 12 bases between the two germline ends. Germline V lookup: CDR1 LGHDT, CDR2 YNNKEL (reference sequence). The CDR3 has 15 residues. The CDR3 DNA reads as TGTGCCAGCAGCCAAGATCTGAGGCGGAGAGAGACCCAGTACTTC. It codes for CASSQDLRRRETQYF.

The chain recombines TRBV5-1 with TRBJ2-1; 7 nucleotides align to TRBD2. The CDR3 extends over 15 amino acids. Germline V gene lookup returns CDR1 SGHRS and CDR2 YFSETQ. V gave up 4 bases and J gave up 7 bases; unmatched junction bases: 11. The CDR3 nucleotides are TGCGCCAGCAGCGGGAGGGACCTGAAGTGGAATGAGCAGTTCTTC. This sequence encodes CASSGRDLKWNEQFF.

The V call is TRBV29-1, the J call TRBJ2-5; D is possibly TRBD2 (6 bases). Trimming pared 7 bases from V and 5 bases from J, leaving 20 bases between. CDR1 is SQVTM, CDR2 ANQGSEA, per germline. The CDR3 is 14 amino acids. CDR3 coding DNA: TGCAGCGCCAAAACCGGGAGTTCAGGGGAGACCCAGTACTTC. Its protein product is CSAKTGSSGETQYF.

J is TRBJ1-2 and V is TRBV12-3 or TRBV12-4; no clear D. This CDR3 has 13 amino acids. Deletions cut 8 bases from V and 3 bases from J, with 13 bases between. The CDR3 region has the DNA TGTGCCAGCGGAGTCGGGGTACACTATGGCTACACCTTC. This sequence encodes CASGVGVHYGYTF.

This rearrangement joins TRBV11-3 to TRBJ1-1, with D perhaps matching TRBD1 (6 bases). The germline V and J ends were trimmed by 2 bases and 6 bases, with 10 bases remaining between them. Germline CDR1 and CDR2: SGHNT and YENEEA. CDR3 length: 13 residues. The CDR3 sequence is CASSLTGISEAFF. Written as DNA, the CDR3 is TGTGCCAGCAGCTTAACAGGGATTTCTGAAGCTTTCTTT. Full variable domain (remainder filled in from reference TRBV11-3 and TRBJ1-1): EAGVVQSPRYKIIEKKQPVAFWCNPISGHNTLYWYLQNLGQGPELLIRYENEEAVDDSQLPKDRFSAERLKGVDSTLKIQPAELGDSAVYLCASSLTGISEAFFGQGTRLTVV.

The gene calls are TRBV19 and TRBJ1-1; possibly TRBD1 for D (5 bases). The CDR3 covers 14 residues. V lost 4 bases and J lost 4, with 13 bases in between. Per the germline V gene, CDR1 is LNHDA and CDR2 is SQIVND (reference sequence). The CDR3 sequence: CASSKVGAPTEAFF. The CDR3 DNA is TGTGCCAGTAGTAAAGTTGGGGCGCCCACTGAAGCTTTCTTT.